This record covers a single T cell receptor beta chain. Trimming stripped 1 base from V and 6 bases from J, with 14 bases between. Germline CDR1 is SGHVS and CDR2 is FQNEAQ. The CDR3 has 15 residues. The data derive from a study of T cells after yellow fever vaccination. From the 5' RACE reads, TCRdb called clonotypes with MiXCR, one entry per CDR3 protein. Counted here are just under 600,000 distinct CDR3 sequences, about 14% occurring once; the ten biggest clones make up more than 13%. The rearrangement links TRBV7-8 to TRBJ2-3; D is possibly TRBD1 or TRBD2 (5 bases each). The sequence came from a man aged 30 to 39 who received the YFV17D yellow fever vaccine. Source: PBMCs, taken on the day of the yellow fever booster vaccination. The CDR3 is CASSLGGTVRDTQYF. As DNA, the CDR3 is TGTGCCAGCAGCTTAGGAGGGACGGTGCGTGATACGCAGTATTTT.